These T cell receptor beta chains were read from a single sample in a study of blood T cell repertoires in COVID-19. Method: immunoSEQ multiplex PCR; TCRdb's copy keeps in-frame clones and lacks some. The sample lists about 240,000 clones, 86% occurring once. The sequenced sample was peripheral blood. Every receptor here comes from a man aged 80 or over with acute or convalescent COVID-19. CDR3s include the opening cysteine and the closing phenylalanine or tryptophan. Each record gives: CDR3 DNA, CDR3 protein, clone size, V gene, J gene, D gene. A D gene is named only where the DNA matches it firmly. Not all rows give a size; the values are once, few, many and, for expanded clones, a class.

CDR3nt: TGTGCCAGCAGCATACAGGGGGCCTTGAACACTGAAGCTTTCTTT
CDR3aa: CASSIQGALNTEAFF
abundance: -
v_gene: TRBV11-2
j_gene: TRBJ1-1
d_gene: TRBD1

CDR3nt: TGTGCCAGCAGCCAAGTTGGCAGGGTCGGAGAGACCCAGTACTTC
CDR3aa: CASSQVGRVGETQYF
abundance: -
v_gene: TRBV3-1/TRBV3-2
j_gene: TRBJ2-5
d_gene: -

CDR3nt: TGTGCCAGCAGCCCCTCTGGGGGCGGAAACACCATATATTTT
CDR3aa: CASSPSGGGNTIYF
abundance: -
v_gene: TRBV7-9
j_gene: TRBJ1-3
d_gene: -

CDR3nt: TGCAGTGCTAGTGGCCTCGGGACAGGGAAGGGGTACACCTTC
CDR3aa: CSASGLGTGKGYTF
abundance: many
v_gene: TRBV20-1
j_gene: TRBJ1-2
d_gene: TRBD1

CDR3nt: TGTGCCAGCAGTCCACCTCAGTTCTACAATGAGCAGTTCTTC
CDR3aa: CASSPPQFYNEQFF
abundance: -
v_gene: TRBV28
j_gene: TRBJ2-1
d_gene: -

CDR3nt: TGTGCCAGCAGTCTAGGGGGTTCCTATGGCTACACCTTC
CDR3aa: CASSLGGSYGYTF
abundance: -
v_gene: TRBV28
j_gene: TRBJ1-2
d_gene: -

CDR3nt: TGTGCCAGCAGCCTAGGGGGCTCCTACGAGCAGTACTTC
CDR3aa: CASSLGGSYEQYF
abundance: -
v_gene: TRBV28
j_gene: TRBJ2-7
d_gene: -

CDR3nt: TGTGCCAGCTCACCAGTTAGCTCTGTTAGCAATCAGCCCCAGCATTTT
CDR3aa: CASSPVSSVSNQPQHF
abundance: -
v_gene: TRBV18
j_gene: TRBJ1-5
d_gene: -

CDR3nt: TGCAGTGCTAGCAGAGGTGAAGCTTTCTTT
CDR3aa: CSASRGEAFF
abundance: -
v_gene: TRBV20-1
j_gene: TRBJ1-1
d_gene: -

CDR3nt: TGTGCCAGCAGTGAACTAGCGGGAGGCGAGCAGTACTTC
CDR3aa: CASSELAGGEQYF
abundance: -
v_gene: TRBV6-4
j_gene: TRBJ2-7
d_gene: TRBD2

CDR3nt: TGTGCCAGCAGTTTCAGGTCCGGGAGTCGTGAAAAACTGTTTTTT
CDR3aa: CASSFRSGSREKLFF
abundance: -
v_gene: TRBV28
j_gene: TRBJ1-4
d_gene: -

CDR3nt: TGTGCCAGCAGTTTGGCTGGCTATGGCTACACCTTC
CDR3aa: CASSLAGYGYTF
abundance: -
v_gene: TRBV27
j_gene: TRBJ1-2
d_gene: -

CDR3nt: TGTGCCAGCAGCTTGGAGGGACAGGGGAACACCGGGGAGCTGTTTTTT
CDR3aa: CASSLEGQGNTGELFF
abundance: -
v_gene: TRBV5-4
j_gene: TRBJ2-2
d_gene: TRBD1

CDR3nt: TGCGCCAGCAGCTTGCTCCCGAGCTACGAGCAGTACTTC
CDR3aa: CASSLLPSYEQYF
abundance: -
v_gene: TRBV5-1
j_gene: TRBJ2-7
d_gene: -

CDR3nt: TGTGCCAGCAGCTTAGCAGCAGGGGCGGGTGGAAACACCATATATTTT
CDR3aa: CASSLAAGAGGNTIYF
abundance: -
v_gene: TRBV7-2
j_gene: TRBJ1-3
d_gene: -